A selection of T cell receptor beta chains follows, all from one sample in a study of response to subunit inactivated influenza vaccine. TCRdb reprocessed the RT-PCR reads via MiXCR and lists one record per CDR3 protein. The top ten clones hold 7.6% of a sample with about 650,000 distinct CDR3 sequences, less than 15% of them seen once. This specimen was PBMCs from blood, taken roughly 2 weeks before vaccination. The receptors originated from a man in his forties or fifties who received an inactivated influenza vaccine. CDR3s include the opening cysteine and the closing phenylalanine or tryptophan. D genes are given only for firm matches. Clone size appears in some rows only: once, few, many, or a class for an expanded clone.

d_gene	j_gene	v_gene	abundance	CDR3nt	CDR3aa
TRBD1	TRBJ2-7	TRBV12-3/TRBV12-4	-	TGTGCCAGCAGAGGGACAGGGAGGGCCTACGAGCAGTACTTC	CASRGTGRAYEQYF
TRBD2	TRBJ2-3	TRBV20-1	-	TGCAGTGGCCTCGGACTAGCAGGAGATACGCAGTATTTT	CSGLGLAGDTQYF
TRBD1	TRBJ2-7	TRBV11-2	-	TGTGCCAGCAGCTTAGCTCCGGGACAGAGCTCCTACGAGCAGTACTTC	CASSLAPGQSSYEQYF
-	TRBJ2-7	TRBV3-1	-	TGTGCCAGCAGCCAGCTTCCGTCTAGGGGCGAGCAGTACTTC	CASSQLPSRGEQYF
-	TRBJ2-1	TRBV24-1	few	TGTGCCACCAGTGCGAGTTACAATGAGCAGTTCTTC	CATSASYNEQFF
TRBD1	TRBJ2-7	TRBV9	-	TGTGCCAGCAGCCACCGGACAGGGGAATACGAGCAGTACTTC	CASSHRTGEYEQYF
-	TRBJ2-2	TRBV5-1	few	TGCGCCAGCAGCCATACGAACAGACTAACCGGGGAGCTGTTTTTT	CASSHTNRLTGELFF
-	TRBJ1-5	TRBV19	-	TGTGCCAGTAGTATTATGGATCAGCCCCAGCATTTT	CASSIMDQPQHF
TRBD1	TRBJ1-1	TRBV19	-	TGTGCCAGCTCACAGGGGGCGCGATCTAGGACTGAAGCTTTCTTT	CASSQGARSRTEAFF
-	TRBJ1-4	TRBV12-3/TRBV12-4	-	TGTGCCAGCAGTCCCCGGGGGCGTTTTAATGAAAAACTGTTTTTT	CASSPRGRFNEKLFF
TRBD2	TRBJ2-4	TRBV20-1	few	TGCAGTGCTACACTAGCGGGACGAGCCAAAAACATTCAGTACTTC	CSATLAGRAKNIQYF
-	TRBJ2-1	TRBV20-1	many	TGCAGTGCTAGGCGAGGGGACTCCTACAATGAGCAGTTCTTC	CSARRGDSYNEQFF
TRBD2	TRBJ2-3	TRBV6-2/TRBV6-3	-	TGTGCCAGCAGTTACTGGACTAGCGACACAGATACGCAGTATTTT	CASSYWTSDTDTQYF
TRBD2	TRBJ2-7	TRBV7-2	few	TGTGCCAGCAGCTCACTAGCGGTGAGCTCCTACGAGCAGTACTTC	CASSSLAVSSYEQYF
-	TRBJ1-2	TRBV6-1	few	TGTGCCAGCAGTGAAAGTTTGTGGGTAGGGTATGGCTACACCTTC	CASSESLWVGYGYTF
-	TRBJ2-7	TRBV12-3/TRBV12-4	-	TGTGCCAGCAGTTATTCCGCTAACGAGCAGTACTTC	CASSYSANEQYF
-	TRBJ2-5	TRBV6-5	-	TGTGCCAGCAGTTACTCTTTCCTGCTGGAGACCCAGTACTTC	CASSYSFLLETQYF
TRBD1	TRBJ1-6	TRBV7-2	-	TGTGCCAGCAGCCGGACAGGGATTCGTTCACCCCTCCACTTT	CASSRTGIRSPLHF
-	TRBJ2-7	TRBV28	-	TGTGCCAGCCTAGGGGGGGTGTCCTACGAGCAGTACTTC	CASLGGVSYEQYF
-	TRBJ2-1	TRBV29-1	many	TGCAGCGTACTTATCAGGGTCAATGAGCAGTTCTTC	CSVLIRVNEQFF
TRBD2	TRBJ2-7	TRBV7-2	-	TGTGCCAGCAGCGAGGCTAGCGGGGGTGGCAAGCAGTACTTC	CASSEASGGGKQYF
TRBD2	TRBJ2-5	TRBV20-1	-	TGCAGTGCTAGCAAAAGCGGGAGGAAAGAGACCCAGTACTTC	CSASKSGRKETQYF
TRBD2	TRBJ2-1	TRBV7-9	few	TGTGCCAGCAGCCGGCGGACTAGCGGGATAGAAAATGAGCAGTTCTTC	CASSRRTSGIENEQFF
TRBD1	TRBJ2-3	TRBV7-9	few	TGTGCCAGCAGCTCTCCGGGACAGGGGATCGATACGCAGTATTTT	CASSSPGQGIDTQYF
-	TRBJ2-7	TRBV6-2/TRBV6-3	-	TGTGCCAGCACCCTAGGGGGGATTTCCTACGAGCAGTACTTC	CASTLGGISYEQYF
-	TRBJ1-2	TRBV5-1	many	TGCGCCAGCAGCCAAGACTACCCTGCCGGCTACACCTTC	CASSQDYPAGYTF
-	TRBJ2-2	TRBV5-1	few	TGCGCCAGCAGCCAGACAGACACCGGGGAGCTGTTTTTT	CASSQTDTGELFF
-	TRBJ2-2	TRBV9	few	TGTGCCAGCAGCGTAGCGTGGACAGATCCCCGGGGTGGGACCGGGGAGCTGTTTTTT	CASSVAWTDPRGGTGELFF
-	TRBJ1-5	TRBV7-6	many	TGTGCCAGCAGCTACACTCAGAGTAATAGCAATCAGCCCCAGCATTTT	CASSYTQSNSNQPQHF
TRBD1	TRBJ2-6	TRBV5-1	many	TGCGCCAGCAGACCTAGGACAGGGGTTAGCTCTGGGGCCAACGTCCTGACTTTC	CASRPRTGVSSGANVLTF
TRBD1	TRBJ2-7	TRBV15	-	TGTGCCACCAGGACAGGGAACTCCTACGAGCAGTACTTC	CATRTGNSYEQYF
-	TRBJ2-7	TRBV21-1	-	TGTGCCAGCAGCTGGGGGACCGGACAGGGATTCTACGAGCAGTACTTC	CASSWGTGQGFYEQYF
-	TRBJ1-6	TRBV3-1	few	TGTGCCAGCAGCCTCGGGGATTGGGGGACTAATTCACCCCTCCACTTT	CASSLGDWGTNSPLHF
-	TRBJ2-2	TRBV6-5	many	TGTGCCAGCAGTTACTTCGGAGGTCCGGGAGGGGAGCTGTTTTTT	CASSYFGGPGGELFF
TRBD1	TRBJ1-1	TRBV12-3/TRBV12-4	-	TGTGCCAGCAGTGGTTCCCGGGACAGGGGGCGCGAAGCTTTCTTT	CASSGSRDRGREAFF
TRBD2	TRBJ2-6	TRBV5-1	few	TGCGCCAGCAGCTCCCTAGCGGGGGCGGGGGCCAACGTCCTGACTTTC	CASSSLAGAGANVLTF
-	TRBJ2-5	TRBV29-1	-	TGCAGCGTACGACAGGGAGGAAGGGAGACCCAGTACTTC	CSVRQGGRETQYF
-	TRBJ1-3	TRBV7-6	few	TGTGCCAGCAGCTTAGACAAGCCCGCTGGAAACACCATATATTTT	CASSLDKPAGNTIYF
-	TRBJ1-5	TRBV10-3	many	TGTGCCATCAGTGAGGCCCAGGGGAATCAGCCCCAGCATTTT	CAISEAQGNQPQHF
TRBD2	TRBJ2-2	TRBV6-2/TRBV6-3	-	TGTGCCAGTGGAGCGGGGGAAATAACCGGGGAGCTGTTTTTT	CASGAGEITGELFF
-	TRBJ2-1	TRBV20-1	-	TGCAGTGGCCAGCGGGCCTCCTACAATGAGCAGTTCTTC	CSGQRASYNEQFF
TRBD2	TRBJ2-3	TRBV5-4	-	TGTGCCAGCAGCGTGCCTAGCGGAGGAGATACGCAGTATTTT	CASSVPSGGDTQYF
-	TRBJ1-5	TRBV28	few	TGTGCCAGCAGTTTCCCAGTTGGTCGACAACAGCCCCAGCATTTT	CASSFPVGRQQPQHF
-	TRBJ1-5	TRBV4-2	-	TGTGCCAGCAGCCAAGAGCCTGAAGGTCAGCCCCAGCATTTT	CASSQEPEGQPQHF
-	TRBJ2-5	TRBV15	few	TGTGCCACCAGCAGAGATGGTAGAGGGGGACTAGAGACCCAGTACTTC	CATSRDGRGGLETQYF
TRBD1	TRBJ1-2	TRBV12-3/TRBV12-4	-	TGTGCCAGCAGGGACGACAGGGTTGGTAACTATGGCTACACCTTC	CASRDDRVGNYGYTF
-	TRBJ2-7	TRBV7-2	-	TGTGCCAGCAGCTCCCGTCAAACGGTCTACGAGCAGTACTTC	CASSSRQTVYEQYF
-	TRBJ2-3	TRBV28	-	TGTGCCAGCTCAGGGCCGGGGGGCGGCACAGATACGCAGTACTTT	CASSGPGGGTDTQYF
-	TRBJ1-2	TRBV12-3/TRBV12-4	-	TGTGCCAGCAGTCGTCGGGGCGGGGGTGGCTACACCTTC	CASSRRGGGGYTF
TRBD2	TRBJ2-7	TRBV9	-	TGTGCCAGCGGAGCAGGGACTAGCGGGTTGTACGAGCAGTACTTC	CASGAGTSGLYEQYF